Each of the 11 T cell receptor beta chains below was sequenced from the same sample in a study of blood T cell repertoires in COVID-19. This table comes from immunoSEQ multiplex PCR, and its TCRdb copy is limited to in-frame clones, with some not included. This table holds about 120,000 clones, roughly 82% found once. Sequencing input: peripheral blood. The receptors were sampled from a human donor in a cohort sampled during active COVID-19.

V gene TRBV5-6 combines with J gene TRBJ2-2, with 8 bases aligning to TRBD1. Looked up from germline, CDR1 is SGHDT and CDR2 is YYEEEE. The length of the CDR3 is 17 residues. The junction had 9 bases not matched to a gene; V was cut back by 2 bases and J by 3 bases. CDR3 loop: CASSFGPGQGYTGELFF. The CDR3 region has the DNA TGTGCCAGCAGCTTTGGCCCCGGACAGGGTTACACCGGGGAGCTGTTTTTT.

This chain joins TRBV6-6 and TRBJ2-7; possibly TRBD1 for D (5 bases). Trimming removed 0 bases from V and 0 bases from J, with 12 bases in between. Per germline, CDR1 MNHNY and CDR2 SVGAGI (reference sequence). The CDR3 is made up of 16 amino acids. The CDR3 DNA sequence: TGTGCCAGCAGTTACTCCTGGACAACGTACTCCTACGAGCAGTACTTC. Its protein product is CASSYSWTTYSYEQYF.

The V call is TRBV15, the J call TRBJ1-5; 8 nucleotides align to TRBD1. From germline, CDR1 is LNHNV and CDR2 YYDKDF (reference sequence). The CDR3 is made up of 15 amino acids. V shed 0 bases and J 7 bases; nucleotides not matched to a gene: 5. The CDR3 region has the DNA TGTGCCACCAGCAGAGATAACAGGGGGTGGCAGCCCCAGCATTTT. Translation: CATSRDNRGWQPQHF. Together with reference TRBV15 and TRBJ1-5, the CDR3 gives the full variable domain: DAMVIQNPRYQVTQFGKPVTLSCSQTLNHNVMYWYQQKSSQAPKLLFHYYDKDFNNEADTPDNFQSRRPNTSFCFLDIRSPGLGDTAMYLCATSRDNRGWQPQHFGDGTRLSIL.

The CDR3 DNA is TGTGCCAGCAGCTTACCGGACAGGGGGCGGGGGATGGCAACCGGGGAGCTGTTTTTT. This gives the protein CASSLPDRGRGMATGELFF. The gene calls are TRBV7-2 and TRBJ2-2, with 11 bases identical to TRBD1. CDR3 length: 19 residues. The V gene end was trimmed by 2 bases and the J gene end by 5 bases; junction bases not matched to a gene: 13. The germline CDR1 and CDR2 sequences are SGHTA and FQGNSA.

This clone occurred many times. CDR3 loop: CASSPMAGKETQYF. The CDR3 nucleotides are TGTGCCAGCAGCCCTATGGCGGGGAAAGAGACCCAGTACTTC. V gene TRBV7-2 combines with J gene TRBJ2-5, with TRBD2 as a possible D gene (6 bases). V lost 5 bases and J 3 bases, leaving 13 bases between the germline ends. Germline V gene sequence: CDR1 SGHTA, CDR2 FQGNSA. There are 14 residues in the CDR3.

The chain employs TRBV4-1 and TRBJ1-5, with D uncertain. CDR1 MGHRA and CDR2 YSYEKL come from the germline V gene. Trimming took off 0 bases at V and 4 bases at J, with 7 bases between the two ends. This CDR3 has 14 amino acids. CDR3 in DNA: TGCGCCAGCAGCCAAGAATCCGGGAATCAGCCCCAGCATTTT. This codes for CASSQESGNQPQHF.

The sample holds a few counts of this clone. The V and J genes are TRBV2 and TRBJ1-6, with unresolved D. The CDR3 consists of 15 residues. Trimming pared 3 bases from V and 0 bases from J, leaving 6 bases between. The germline gives CDR1 SNHLY, CDR2 FYNNEI. The chain's CDR3 is CASSEESSYNSPLHF. The CDR3 DNA reads TGTGCCAGCAGTGAGGAGAGCTCCTATAATTCACCCCTCCACTTT.

V usage is TRBV5-1 and J usage is TRBJ2-3, with 7 positions matching TRBD2. This CDR3 is 16 amino acids long. With 0 bases clipped from V and 6 bases from J, the junction kept 10 bases outside the gene matches. Per germline, CDR1 SGHRS and CDR2 YFSETQ. CDR3 sequence (DNA): TGCGCCAGCAGCTTGGGAGCGGGGAGAAGCCATGATACGCAGTATTTT. Translation gives CASSLGAGRSHDTQYF.

This clone appeared once. V and J are TRBV3-1 (or the pseudogene TRBV3-2) and TRBJ1-6; D gene uncertain. The CDR3 has 15 residues. The V end lost 4 bases, the J end lost 7 bases, and 14 bases lay between the germline ends. Germline CDR1 is LGHDT and CDR2 is YNNKEL (reference sequence). CDR3 in DNA: TGTGCCAGCAGCCTTGGGCAGACAAAAAATTCACCCCTCCACTTT. Translation gives CASSLGQTKNSPLHF.

A word on this clone: The limits of the CDR3 on the DNA are not certain, so only TCRdb's listed CDR3 is given. The chain uses TRBV28 and TRBJ1-2. Counting both end residues, the CDR3 totals 14 amino acids. Looked up from germline, CDR1 is MDHEN and CDR2 is SYDVKM. CDR3: CASSSSDGRWGYTF.

The chain couples TRBV7-2 to TRBJ1-5; D remains unclear. The CDR3 is 15 residues long. CDR1 is SGHTA and CDR2 is FQGNSA in the germline V gene. Trimming removed 7 bases at V and 0 bases at J, with 13 bases between. CDR3 residues: CASTQMAHSNQPQHF. CDR3 coding DNA: TGTGCCAGCACCCAAATGGCTCATAGCAATCAGCCCCAGCATTTT.